A selection of T cell receptor beta chains follows, all from one sample in a study of blood T cell repertoires in COVID-19. Sequencing used immunoSEQ multiplex PCR; TCRdb keeps in-frame clones, though not all of them. The profile shows about 140,000 clones, about 86% of them singletons. The sample taken for sequencing was peripheral blood. These receptor sequences come from a woman in her fifties or sixties with acute or convalescent COVID-19. Both conserved end residues are part of each CDR3. The D gene is left open where the match is weak. A row's size may be missing; if present it is once, few, many or a size class.

D gene,clone size,J gene,V gene,CDR3 protein
NA,NA,TRBJ2-2,TRBV3-1/TRBV3-2,CASRQTGELFF
TRBD2,NA,TRBJ2-5,TRBV6-7,CASSYPPQTTSGEETQYF
NA,NA,TRBJ1-1,TRBV25-1,CASSDPTGNTEAFF
NA,NA,TRBJ2-7,TRBV2,CASSIEYEQYF
TRBD1,NA,TRBJ2-7,TRBV7-2,CASSLASRDSAYEQYF
NA,NA,TRBJ2-1,TRBV9,CASSVEDYSYNEQFF
TRBD1,NA,TRBJ1-2,TRBV2,CASSERDRNYGYTF
TRBD1,NA,TRBJ2-4,TRBV28,CASSLGTEINIQYF
NA,NA,TRBJ2-2,TRBV30,CAWRPGANTGELFF
NA,NA,TRBJ1-2,TRBV25-1,CASSEAGAYGYTF
TRBD1,NA,TRBJ1-4,TRBV19,CASSRTGGRTNEKLFF
NA,NA,TRBJ2-7,TRBV7-9,CASSPMYEQYF
NA,NA,TRBJ2-2,TRBV28,CASSTPTGELFF
TRBD2,NA,TRBJ2-7,TRBV11-3,CASSPRTRSYEQYF
TRBD1,NA,TRBJ1-1,TRBV6-6,CASSRQGGSGGTEAFF
TRBD1,few,TRBJ1-5,TRBV6-5,CASSMDRARNQPQHF
TRBD1,NA,TRBJ1-1,TRBV9,CASSVQGQMNTEAFF
NA,NA,TRBJ2-3,TRBV5-5,CASSLGGGTDTQYF
NA,NA,TRBJ2-6,TRBV4-1,CASSQDNRDIGVSGNVLTF
TRBD1,NA,TRBJ1-2,TRBV23-1,CASSQRTGTETSNYGYTF
TRBD2,NA,TRBJ2-2,TRBV9,CASSPPLAGVTGELFF
NA,NA,TRBJ2-7,TRBV10-3,CAISGTAKIYEQYF
NA,NA,TRBJ1-3,TRBV28,CASSSGEPSGNTIYF
TRBD1,NA,TRBJ1-1,TRBV27,CASSLNRGRTEAFF
NA,once,TRBJ2-2,TRBV5-4,CASSSYRAPEELFF
TRBD1,NA,TRBJ2-1,TRBV5-1,CASSRGQGAGPDEQFF
NA,NA,TRBJ2-2,TRBV5-5,CASRAAKATRELFF
NA,NA,TRBJ2-7,TRBV2,CASSVRQTYEQYF
NA,NA,TRBJ2-3,TRBV7-9,CASSSPSTDTQYF
NA,NA,TRBJ2-1,TRBV11-2,CASSSPAGLSYNEQFF
NA,NA,TRBJ1-5,TRBV2,CASSWGLSNQPQHF
NA,NA,TRBJ1-2,TRBV10-3,CASRAEYGYTF
TRBD1,NA,TRBJ1-2,TRBV28,CASSLDRALQLYGYTF
NA,NA,TRBJ2-1,TRBV27,CASSLSISSHEQFF
TRBD2,NA,TRBJ2-1,TRBV27,CASRTTSGSFNEQFF
NA,NA,TRBJ2-2,TRBV27,CASSLGQIANTGELFF
NA,NA,TRBJ2-5,TRBV5-1,CASSSSGEGGETQYF
TRBD2,NA,TRBJ2-7,TRBV28,CASASSGMNYEQYF
NA,NA,TRBJ2-7,TRBV11-2,CASSLSGYYEQYF
TRBD2,NA,TRBJ2-7,TRBV6-5,CASSYSGRGKNEQYF
NA,NA,TRBJ1-6,TRBV6-5,CASRTLTVPASPLHF
TRBD2,NA,TRBJ2-3,TRBV11-1,CASSFRLAGGPDTQYF
NA,NA,TRBJ2-1,TRBV28,CASSTIGSSYNEQFF
TRBD2,NA,TRBJ2-3,TRBV7-9,CASSMGLAGVDTQYF
NA,few,TRBJ2-1,TRBV7-9,CASSLLGAVNEQFF
TRBD2,NA,TRBJ2-1,TRBV9,CASSTGTRYNEQFF
TRBD1,NA,TRBJ2-3,TRBV5-1,CASSQRTGSTDTQYF
NA,NA,TRBJ2-7,TRBV5-4,CASSYQLESYEQYF
TRBD2,NA,TRBJ2-3,TRBV18,CASSPFAGDPDTQYF
NA,NA,TRBJ2-1,TRBV10-1,CARSTTGNKTVNEQFF
TRBD1,few,TRBJ1-1,TRBV10-2,CAAIGTGTENTEAFF
NA,NA,TRBJ1-6,TRBV11-2,CASSLGVWGDDNSPLHF
NA,NA,TRBJ2-7,TRBV28,CASRVDRGRGDEQYF